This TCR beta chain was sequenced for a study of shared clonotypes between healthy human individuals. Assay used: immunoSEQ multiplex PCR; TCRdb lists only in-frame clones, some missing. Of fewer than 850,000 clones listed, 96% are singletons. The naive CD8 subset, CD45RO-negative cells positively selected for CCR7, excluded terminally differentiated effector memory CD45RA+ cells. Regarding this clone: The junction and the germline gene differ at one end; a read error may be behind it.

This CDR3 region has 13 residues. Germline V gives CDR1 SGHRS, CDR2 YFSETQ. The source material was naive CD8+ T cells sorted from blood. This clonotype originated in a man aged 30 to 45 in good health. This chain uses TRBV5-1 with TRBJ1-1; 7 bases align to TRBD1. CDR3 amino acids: CASSWDRITEVFF. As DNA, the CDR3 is TGCGCCAGCAGCTGGGACAGAATCACTGAAGTTTTCTTT.